This TCR beta chain emerged from a study of human CD8 memory T cell subsets. This CDR3 region has 14 residues. Germline V gene sequence: CDR1 MNHEY, CDR2 SVGEGT. UMI-labeled 5' RACE was the method by which TCR beta libraries were made. TCRdb reanalyzed the 5' RACE reads and collapses them to one entry per CDR3 protein, without DNA. Its table lists some 17,000 distinct CDR3 sequences. The V and J genes are TRBV6-2 or TRBV6-3 and TRBJ1-2; with no DNA, the TCRdb D assignment of TRBD1 cannot be verified. Material for sequencing was CD8+ stem-like memory T cells (TSCM and TCM) sorted from PBMCs. This sample's subset: stem-like memory CD8 T cells (TSTEM), CCR7+ PD-1- TIGIT-. The TCR comes from a human donor in good health. This chain's CDR3 is CASSYSRSGNGYTF.